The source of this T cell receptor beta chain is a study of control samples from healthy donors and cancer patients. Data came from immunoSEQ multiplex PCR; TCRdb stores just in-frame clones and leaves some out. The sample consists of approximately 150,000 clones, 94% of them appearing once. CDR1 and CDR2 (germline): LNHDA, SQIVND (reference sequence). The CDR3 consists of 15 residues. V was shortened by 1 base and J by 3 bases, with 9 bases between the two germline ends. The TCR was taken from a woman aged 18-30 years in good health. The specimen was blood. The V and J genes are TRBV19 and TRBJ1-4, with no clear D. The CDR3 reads CASSIVDGSNEKLFF. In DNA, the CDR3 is TGTGCCAGTAGTATAGTAGACGGTTCTAATGAAAAACTGTTTTTT.